The 32 T cell receptor beta chains in this list originate from one sample, sequenced in a study of T cells in Graves' hyperthyroidism and ophthalmopathy. It was RNA transcripts that yielded the amplified TCR beta CDR3 regions. HTBI primers were employed in a first-round RT-PCR of the TCR CDR3. Each CDR3 protein gets one entry after TCRdb re-called the multiplex PCR reads with MiXCR. Altogether approximately 640,000 distinct CDR3 sequences are present, roughly 17% being singletons, with the ten largest covering about 16%. The sequencing sample was made of blood. These receptors were taken from a man aged 50-60 years with Graves' hyperthyroidism.

J is TRBJ2-7 and V is TRBV5-1; the match to TRBD1 covers 11 bases. The CDR3 covers 16 residues. The junction had 4 bases not matched to a gene; V was cut back by 2 bases and J by 0 bases. Germline CDR1 is SGHRS and CDR2 is YFSETQ. The CDR3 loop reads CASSFGTGGFSYEQYF. The CDR3 nucleotides are TGCGCCAGCAGCTTCGGGACAGGGGGGTTCTCCTACGAGCAGTACTTC.

V usage is TRBV7-9 and J usage is TRBJ1-1; D gene ambiguous. CDR3 length: 14 residues. CDR1 SEHNR and CDR2 FQNEAQ come from the germline V gene (reference sequence). Between the trimmed V and J ends, which lost 0 bases and 4 bases, there was a span of 9 bases. CDR3 sequence: CASSLAREFTEAFF. In DNA form, the CDR3 reads TGTGCCAGCAGCTTAGCGCGGGAGTTCACTGAAGCTTTCTTT.

The CDR3 reads CAISESPDSNEKLFF. The CDR3 nucleotides are TGTGCCATCAGTGAGTCCCCTGACAGCAATGAAAAACTGTTTTTT. The gene calls are TRBV10-3 and TRBJ1-4; maybe TRBD1 (5 bases). The CDR3 contains 15 residues. CDR1 is ENHRY and CDR2 is SYGVKD in the germline V gene. Trimming pared 0 bases from V and 5 bases from J, leaving 10 bases between.

The chain has TRBV20-1 and TRBJ2-1; D remains unclear. The CDR3 has 14 amino acids. Trimming pared 3 bases from V and 8 bases from J, leaving 17 bases between. The germline CDR1 and CDR2 sequences are DFQATT and SNEGSKA (reference sequence). The DNA of the CDR3 is TGCAGTGCTAGGTCGGGCGCCCGTACGGATGAGCAGTTCTTC. This codes for CSARSGARTDEQFF.

For the CDR3, the DNA is TGTGCCAGCAGCTCCTTTAGGGACACATACGAGCAGTACTTC. Protein product: CASSSFRDTYEQYF. The V gene is TRBV11-2, the J gene TRBJ2-7, with D maybe TRBD1 (6 bases). CDR3 length: 14 residues. The V and J ends lost 4 bases and 4 bases respectively, with 14 bases between them. Germline loops: CDR1 SGHAT, CDR2 FQNNGV. The variable domain in full, completed from reference TRBV11-2 and TRBJ2-7, reads EAGVAQSPRYKIIEKRQSVAFWCNPISGHATLYWYQQILGQGPKLLIQFQNNGVVDDSQLPKDRFSAERLKGVDSTLKIQPAKLEDSAVYLCASSSFRDTYEQYFGPGTRLTVT.

The genes are TRBV2 and TRBJ2-7, with unresolved D. The V gene's germline CDR1 is SNHLY and CDR2 FYNNEI. The V and J ends lost 11 bases and 4 bases respectively, with 21 bases between them. There are 14 residues in the CDR3. The CDR3, as DNA: TGTGCCGGTTCCTCAGCTCAAAATACGTACGAGCAGTACTTC. Translating gives CAGSSAQNTYEQYF.

The genes are TRBV18 and TRBJ1-5, with D perhaps TRBD1 (5 bases). Germline V CDR1 and CDR2: KGHSH, LQKENI. Trimming removed 6 bases at V and 5 bases at J, with 17 bases between. The CDR3 loop spans 15 amino acids. The CDR3 region has the DNA TGTGCCAGCTCGCAAGTGCGGGGGATCGATCAGCCCCAGCATTTT. This sequence encodes CASSQVRGIDQPQHF.

This clonotype was seen a few times. A read error is possible here, since a much larger clone lies one base away. This CDR3 is CASSCVPTDTQYF. The CDR3 coding sequence is TGTGCCAGCAGCTGTGTTCCCACAGATACGCAGTATTTT. The rearrangement uses TRBV11-2 and TRBJ2-3, with no clear D. The germline V gene encodes CDR1 SGHAT and CDR2 FQNNGV. The V gene lost 4 bases and the J gene lost 2 bases, with 7 bases spanning the gap. CDR3 size: 13 residues.

This chain uses TRBV27 with TRBJ2-7; TRBD1 agrees at 11 bases. CDR1 and CDR2 (germline): MNHEY, SMNVEV (reference sequence). The CDR3 has 16 residues. Trimming at V came to 4 bases and at J to 0 bases, leaving 5 bases not matched to a gene. CDR3 loop: CASSSLDRGLSYEQYF. The CDR3, as DNA: TGTGCCAGCAGTTCCCTGGACAGGGGGCTCTCCTACGAGCAGTACTTC.

The rearrangement links TRBV6-1 to TRBJ2-1; 11 bases are a match to TRBD1. From germline, CDR1 is MNHNS and CDR2 SASEGT. This CDR3 comprises 18 residues. The trim removed 4 bases at V and 5 bases at J, leaving 13 bases unmatched. CDR3 DNA: TGTGCCAGCAGTGCCTGGACAGGGGGCTTGGGGCACAACAATGAGCAGTTCTTC. It yields the protein CASSAWTGGLGHNNEQFF.

This clonotype was observed a handful of times. The gene calls are TRBV30 and TRBJ2-5; 8 bases map to TRBD2. Germline CDR1 and CDR2: GTSNPN and SVGIG (reference sequence). The V segment lost 4 bases and the J segment 4 bases; nucleotides outside the gene matches: 5. CDR3 size: 13 residues. The CDR3: CAWTGLAGETQYF. DNA for the CDR3: TGTGCCTGGACCGGACTAGCAGGAGAGACCCAGTACTTC. Combining the CDR3 with reference TRBV30 and TRBJ2-5 gives the whole variable domain SQTIHQWPATLVQPVGSPLSLECTVEGTSNPNLYWYRQAAGRGLQLLFYSVGIGQISSEVPQNLSASRPQDRQFILSSKKLLLSDSGFYLCAWTGLAGETQYFGPGTRLLVL.

This clonotype was seen ten or more times. As DNA, the CDR3 is TGTGCCAGCAGTTTATATACATTAGCGGGGCCGACCAATGAGCAGTTCTTC. Translation gives CASSLYTLAGPTNEQFF. The chain employs TRBV27 and TRBJ2-1; TRBD2 agrees at 8 bases. CDR3 length equals 17 residues. Trimming cost V 1 base and J 6 bases; bases outside gene matches: 11. Per the germline V gene, CDR1 is MNHEY and CDR2 is SMNVEV (reference sequence).

In its sample, this clonotype was seen a few times. The chain has TRBV7-9 and TRBJ1-4; 12 positions match TRBD1. Germline V gives CDR1 SEHNR, CDR2 FQNEAQ (reference sequence). This CDR3 region has 17 residues. V trimming: 5 bases; J trimming: 7 bases; junction bases outside the gene matches: 11. CDR3: CASSTSWGQGAGEKLFF. DNA of the CDR3: TGTGCCAGCAGCACCAGTTGGGGACAGGGGGCCGGTGAAAAACTGTTTTTT.

This clonotype was seen a handful of times. The CDR3 protein is CASSPNSGRAGYGYTF. In DNA, the CDR3 is TGCGCCAGCAGCCCAAACTCCGGGAGGGCCGGCTATGGCTACACCTTC. The chain links TRBV4-1 to TRBJ1-2; D unresolved. The V end lost 4 bases, the J end lost 4 bases, and 19 bases lay between the germline ends. Germline V gives CDR1 MGHRA, CDR2 YSYEKL. This CDR3 spans 16 amino acids.

Details on this clonotype: With a much larger clone just one base away, this may be a read error. The chain joins TRBV12-3 or TRBV12-4 to TRBJ2-2; TRBD2 agrees at 9 bases. The CDR3 spans 17 residues. V gave up 3 bases and J gave up 4 bases; unmatched junction bases: 9. The CDR3 here is CASSLSSGELFTGELFF. The CDR3 nucleotides read TGTGCCAGCAGTTTGTCTAGCGGGGAACTGTTCACCGGGGAGCTGTTTTTT.

This clonotype was seen ten or more times. The chain couples TRBV6-5 to TRBJ2-2; D is perhaps TRBD1 or TRBD2 (5 bases each). This CDR3 is built from 16 residues. Germline values: CDR1 MNHEY, CDR2 SVGAGI. The V gene lost 1 base and the J gene lost 3 bases, with 12 bases spanning the gap. CDR3 sequence (DNA): TGTGCCAGCAGTTACTTTCCGGGGCCCTACACCGGGGAGCTGTTTTTT. Translated, it gives CASSYFPGPYTGELFF.

The V call is TRBV12-3 or TRBV12-4, the J call TRBJ2-2; the match to TRBD2 covers 14 bases. V shed 5 bases and J 5 bases; nucleotides not matched to a gene: 7. CDR3 length: 17 amino acids. The CDR3 protein is CASSPGTSGSRTGELFF. Here the CDR3 DNA reads TGTGCCAGCAGTCCCGGGACTAGCGGGAGTAGGACCGGGGAGCTGTTTTTT.

With regard to this clonotype: A much more abundant neighbour one base away suggests this may be a read error. CDR3 in amino acids: CASSLEPAYEQYF. CDR3 in DNA: TGTGCCAGCAGTTTGGAACCCGCCTACGAGCAGTACTTC. The gene calls are TRBV28 and TRBJ2-7; D uncertain. V was clipped by 3 bases and J by 2 bases, with 8 bases between them. Germline loops: CDR1 MDHEN, CDR2 SYDVKM. The CDR3 has 13 amino acids.

This clonotype has more than one count but fewer than ten. The J gene is TRBJ2-1, the V gene TRBV5-4; D call uncertain. The V end lost 1 base, the J end lost 2 bases, and 13 bases lay between the germline ends. This CDR3 is built from 16 residues. The V gene's germline CDR1 is SGHNT and CDR2 YYREEE (reference sequence). CDR3 protein: CASSLFGTLTYNEQFF. The CDR3 region has the DNA TGTGCCAGCAGCTTGTTCGGAACACTGACCTACAATGAGCAGTTCTTC.

This clonotype was found many times. The rearrangement links TRBV7-2 to TRBJ2-2, with 11 bases lining up with TRBD1. Germline V lookup: CDR1 SGHTA, CDR2 FQGNSA. The CDR3 has 17 residues. The junction had 7 bases not matched to a gene; V was cut back by 0 bases and J by 7 bases. The CDR3 bases are TGTGCCAGCAGCTTAGCATATGGGGACAGGGGGTTCGGGGAGCTGTTTTTT. Translated: CASSLAYGDRGFGELFF. The full variable domain, completed using reference TRBV7-2 and TRBJ2-2, is GAGVSQSPSNKVTEKGKDVELRCDPISGHTALYWYRQSLGQGLEFLIYFQGNSAPDKSGLPSDRFSAERTGGSVSTLTIQRTQQEDSAVYLCASSLAYGDRGFGELFFGEGSRLTVL.

This clonotype was seen more than once but under ten times. The chain employs TRBV7-9 and TRBJ1-1; tentative D call: TRBD1 (5 bases). This CDR3 is 15 amino acids long. Germline assignment: CDR1 SEHNR and CDR2 FQNEAQ (reference sequence). Trimming pared 5 bases from V and 3 bases from J, leaving 16 bases between. The CDR3 DNA follows: TGTGCCAGCAGCCTGTCGCGGGGCTGGGACACTGAAGCTTTCTTT. This gives the protein CASSLSRGWDTEAFF.

This clonotype has a count of ten or more. The chain carries TRBV27 and TRBJ2-7, with D perhaps assigned TRBD1 or TRBD2 (5 bases each). The germline V gene encodes CDR1 MNHEY and CDR2 SMNVEV (reference sequence). CDR3 length equals 16 residues. Between the trimmed V and J ends, which lost 8 bases and 0 bases, there was a span of 20 bases. The CDR3 nucleotides are TGTGCCAGCTACTCGACCGGGACGCCACTCTCCTACGAGCAGTACTTC. It codes for CASYSTGTPLSYEQYF.

This chain connects TRBV6-1 to TRBJ2-7; TRBD1 matches 8 bases. V lost 10 bases and J lost 7; bases outside the gene matches: 18. The CDR3 runs to 15 residues. Germline CDR1 reads MNHNS; CDR2 reads SASEGT. The CDR3 protein is CATLGRRQGAYEQYF. The CDR3 coding sequence is TGTGCCACCCTAGGGAGGAGGCAGGGGGCTTATGAGCAGTACTTC.

The V gene is TRBV3-1, the J gene TRBJ2-7; D gene uncertain. CDR1 is LGHDT, CDR2 YNNKEL, per germline (reference sequence). Trimming stripped 0 bases from V and 0 bases from J, with 9 bases between. CDR3 length equals 15 residues. The CDR3, as DNA: TGTGCCAGCAGCCAAGATACCTCAGCCTCCTACGAGCAGTACTTC. It specifies CASSQDTSASYEQYF.

This clonotype was seen only a few times. The chain couples TRBV4-1 to TRBJ2-3; D may be TRBD2 (5 bases). The CDR3 consists of 12 residues. CDR1 is MGHRA, CDR2 YSYEKL, per germline. V lost 5 bases and J lost 10, with 13 bases in between. Written as DNA, the CDR3 is TGCGCCAGCAGCGAACCTATCGGGGCGCAGTATTTT. As protein: CASSEPIGAQYF.

This chain's CDR3 is CASSALHAGSGELFF. CDR3 DNA sequence: TGTGCCAGCAGTGCCTTGCACGCGGGGAGCGGGGAGCTGTTTTTT. This chain uses TRBV25-1 with TRBJ2-2; the D gene is possibly TRBD2 (6 bases). There are 15 residues in the CDR3. In germline, CDR1 is MGHDK, CDR2 SYGVNS. Trimming removed 4 bases from V and 7 bases from J, with 16 bases in between. Full variable domain (remainder filled in from reference TRBV25-1 and TRBJ2-2): EADIYQTPRYLVIGTGKKITLECSQTMGHDKMYWYQQDPGMELHLIHYSYGVNSTEKGDLSSESTVSRIRTEHFPLTLESARPSHTSQYLCASSALHAGSGELFFGEGSRLTVL.

This clonotype was picked up many times. The rearrangement joins TRBV19 to TRBJ2-7; maybe TRBD2 (5 bases). V gave up 9 bases and J gave up 3 bases, with 9 bases separating them. The CDR3 sequence is 11 residues long. CDR1 LNHDA and CDR2 SQIVND come from the germline V gene (reference sequence). CDR3 loop: CASSGGYEQYF. CDR3 DNA sequence: TGTGCCAGCAGTGGAGGCTACGAGCAGTACTTC. Complete variable domain (other parts from reference TRBV19 and TRBJ2-7): DGGITQSPKYLFRKEGQNVTLSCEQNLNHDAMYWYRQDPGQGLRLIYYSQIVNDFQKGDIAEGYSVSREKKESFPLTVTSAQKNPTAFYLCASSGGYEQYFGPGTRLTVT.

This clonotype was counted at least ten times. The CDR3 sequence is CSARAASSYNEQFF. Written as DNA, the CDR3 is TGCAGTGCTAGGGCGGCAAGCTCCTACAATGAGCAGTTCTTC. This chain uses TRBV20-1 with TRBJ2-1; D not certain. CDR1 DFQATT and CDR2 SNEGSKA come from the germline V gene (reference sequence). Trimming cost V 3 bases and J 0 bases, with 9 bases left between them. The CDR3 consists of 14 residues.

This clonotype turned up a few times. The chain combines TRBV9 with TRBJ2-1; 7 bases are shared with TRBD2. The germline V gene encodes CDR1 SGDLS and CDR2 YYNGEE. The CDR3 has 15 amino acids. V was pared by 0 bases and J by 2 bases, with 2 bases of the junction left unmatched. The CDR3 DNA reads as TGTGCCAGCAGCGTAGGCGGGAGTGCCTACAATGAGCAGTTCTTC. It codes for CASSVGGSAYNEQFF.

The rearrangement uses TRBV29-1 and TRBJ2-1; TRBD2 aligns across 10 bases. V shed 6 bases and J 4 bases; nucleotides not matched to a gene: 6. The CDR3 is 14 residues long. Germline V gives CDR1 SQVTM, CDR2 ANQGSEA. CDR3 nucleotide sequence: TGCAGCGTCGCCGGGACTAGCGAATACAATGAGCAGTTCTTC. Protein: CSVAGTSEYNEQFF.

This clonotype has only a few counts. The rearrangement uses TRBV18 and TRBJ2-1; 7 nucleotides line up with TRBD1. Germline V gene lookup returns CDR1 KGHSH and CDR2 LQKENI. This CDR3 spans 18 amino acids. V was pared by 0 bases and J by 3 bases, with 11 bases of the junction left unmatched. The CDR3 coding sequence is TGTGCCAGCTCACCACCAGGACAGGACTTGAAAGGCTACAATGAGCAGTTCTTC. It is translated as CASSPPGQDLKGYNEQFF.

Written as DNA, the CDR3 is TGTGCCAGCAGCCCTACACCGATAGCGGGAGGGCCCGTATACGAGCAGTACTTC. Residues: CASSPTPIAGGPVYEQYF. V and J are TRBV11-2 and TRBJ2-7, with 11 nucleotides matching TRBD2. Germline assignment: CDR1 SGHAT and CDR2 FQNNGV. The CDR3 has 18 amino acids. With 5 bases clipped from V and 4 bases from J, the junction kept 16 bases outside the gene matches.